The 10 T cell receptor beta chains presented below share a single source sample, sequenced in a study of shared clonotypes between healthy human individuals. Sequencing used immunoSEQ multiplex PCR; TCRdb keeps in-frame clones, though not all of them. The table lists roughly 1,100,000 clones, approximately 70% of them singletons, with about 1.5% in the top ten. The sequencing sample was made of memory CD4+ T cells sorted from blood. Sample subset: CD45RA-negative fraction. These receptors were taken from a man in his late teens or twenties in good health.

The J gene is TRBJ2-5, the V gene TRBV7-2, with 14 bases aligning to TRBD2. Germline V gives CDR1 SGHTA, CDR2 FQGNSA. J lost 4 bases, V lost 5 bases, and 6 bases had no gene match. The CDR3 length is 16 residues. CDR3 amino acids: CASSLRLAGGGETQYF. CDR3 in DNA: TGTGCCAGCAGCCTTCGACTAGCGGGAGGGGGAGAGACCCAGTACTTC.

V is TRBV4-1 and J is TRBJ1-6; TRBD1 agrees at 9 bases. V was clipped by 7 bases and J by 5 bases; unmatched bases: 6. The V gene's germline CDR1 is MGHRA and CDR2 YSYEKL. The CDR3 is 15 residues long. CDR3 residues: CASNHRDRDNSPLHF. In DNA, the CDR3 is TGCGCCAGCAACCACCGGGACAGGGATAATTCACCCCTCCACTTT.

The gene calls are TRBV19 and TRBJ1-4; D is uncertain. V lost 4 bases to trimming and J lost 7 bases, with 13 bases between them. Per the germline V gene, CDR1 is LNHDA and CDR2 is SQIVND (reference sequence). The CDR3 loop spans 14 amino acids. In DNA, the CDR3 is TGTGCCAGTAGTAAAACCTTTGGAGGTGAAAAACTGTTTTTT. This encodes CASSKTFGGEKLFF.

The rearrangement uses TRBV5-8 and TRBJ2-5; D uncertain. Trimming removed 4 bases from V and 5 bases from J, with 21 bases in between. CDR3 length equals 16 residues. The germline V gene encodes CDR1 SGHTS and CDR2 YDEGEE. Here the CDR3 reads CASSGPVPRSGETQYF. The CDR3 nucleotides read TGTGCCAGCAGCGGGCCAGTGCCCCGATCGGGCGAGACCCAGTACTTC.

The chain employs TRBV5-1 and TRBJ2-3; 8 bases line up with TRBD1. The CDR3 sequence is 14 residues long. With V trimmed by 5 bases and J by 6 bases, 8 bases remained unmatched. Germline CDR1 SGHRS, CDR2 YFSETQ. The CDR3 region is CASSQGQERDTQYF. The CDR3, as DNA: TGCGCCAGCAGTCAGGGACAGGAGAGGGATACGCAGTATTTT.

With respect to this clone: This may arise from a read error, as a much more abundant clone is one base away. Additional DNA sequences in this sample encode the identical CDR3. This chain joins TRBV30 and TRBJ1-4; D is undetermined. The germline V gene has CDR1 GTSNPN and CDR2 SVGIG (reference sequence). This CDR3 contains 14 residues. V shed 0 bases and J shed 1 base, with 6 bases lying between them. CDR3 coding DNA: TGTGCCTGGAGTGTGGGCGGAACTAATGAAAAACTGTTTTTT. Its translation is CAWSVGGTNEKLFF.

This clone was observed once. The chain joins TRBV6-5 to TRBJ2-2, with TRBD1 identical over 8 bases. The length of the CDR3 is 14 residues. Germline CDR1 MNHEY, CDR2 SVGAGI. Trimming took 5 bases from V and 5 from J; bases not matched to a gene: 4. The CDR3 DNA is TGTGCCAGCAGTGCCGGGACAGGAACCGGGGAGCTGTTTTTT. Its protein product is CASSAGTGTGELFF.

As to this clone: At one of its ends the junction is not consistent with the germline gene, which may arise from a read error. The rearrangement links TRBV4-1 to TRBJ1-5, with D hard to call. CDR3 size: 16 residues. Germline-derived CDR1 and CDR2 are MGHRA and YSYEKL. The CDR3 DNA is TGCGCCAGCAGCCAGACCCCCGCAGGTGATAATCGGCCCCAGCATTTT. This gives the protein CASSQTPAGDNRPQHF.

The V and J genes are TRBV19 and TRBJ1-4; 7 bases agree with TRBD1. The V gene end was trimmed by 5 bases and the J gene end by 4 bases; junction bases not matched to a gene: 4. The CDR3 covers 14 residues. In germline, CDR1 is LNHDA, CDR2 SQIVND (reference sequence). The CDR3 region is CASSAYRGNEKLFF. The CDR3 region has the DNA TGTGCCAGTAGTGCTTACAGGGGTAATGAAAAACTGTTTTTT.

The genes are TRBV5-1 and TRBJ1-4; 8 bases map to TRBD1. The germline CDR1 and CDR2 sequences are SGHRS and YFSETQ. This CDR3 has 15 residues. Trimming removed 4 bases from V and 3 bases from J; junction bases left unmatched: 5. As DNA, the CDR3 is TGCGCCAGCAGCCCGTCCAGGGGGCCTAATGAAAAACTGTTTTTT. It encodes CASSPSRGPNEKLFF.